Listed below are T cell receptor beta chains from one sample, sequenced in a study of T cell responses to AZD1222 COVID-19 vaccine. Sequencing used immunoSEQ multiplex PCR; TCRdb keeps in-frame clones, though not all of them. Among about 200,000 clones listed, approximately 94% were seen once. Here the sequenced sample was peripheral blood, taken on day 0 of MenACWY control vaccination. The receptor set was obtained from an adult in good health. Each CDR3 is given with its conserved first and last residue. A D gene is named only where the DNA matches it firmly. Some rows have no size entry. The others give once, few or many, or a class for an expanded clone.

v_call	clone_size	j_call	d_call	cdr3_aa	cdr3_nt
TRBV7-9	once	TRBJ2-5	NA	CASSPSQGLPTLPETQYF	TGTGCCAGCAGCCCGAGCCAGGGGCTTCCTACCCTCCCAGAGACCCAGTACTTC
TRBV9	once	TRBJ1-2	NA	CASSGGWGRDYGYTF	TGTGCCAGCAGCGGAGGTTGGGGGCGAGACTATGGCTACACCTTC
TRBV18	NA	TRBJ1-5	TRBD1	CASSPETGTKPQHF	TGTGCCAGCTCACCCGAGACAGGGACCAAGCCCCAGCATTTT
TRBV6-4	NA	TRBJ2-1	TRBD1	CASSDSGTGYNEQFF	TGTGCCAGCAGTGACTCCGGGACAGGGTACAATGAGCAGTTCTTC
TRBV5-1	once	TRBJ1-6	TRBD1	CASSSGTGGGNSPLHF	TGCGCCAGCAGCTCCGGAACAGGGGGCGGAAATTCACCCCTCCACTTT
TRBV27	NA	TRBJ1-3	TRBD1	CASSLSGTGGTGNTIYF	TGTGCCAGCAGTTTATCGGGGACAGGGGGCACTGGAAACACCATATATTTT
TRBV7-9	NA	TRBJ1-4	NA	CASSLVGPTNEKLFF	TGTGCCAGCAGCTTAGTCGGCCCGACTAATGAAAAACTGTTTTTT
TRBV10-3	NA	TRBJ1-1	TRBD1	CAISERGTGIAREAFF	TGTGCCATCAGTGAGCGTGGGACAGGGATAGCTAGGGAAGCTTTCTTT
TRBV5-1	once	TRBJ2-2	NA	CASSLGGSTGELFF	TGCGCCAGCAGCTTAGGGGGGTCCACCGGGGAGCTGTTTTTT
TRBV19	NA	TRBJ1-4	TRBD1	CASSIARGVNEKLFF	TGTGCCAGTAGTATCGCCAGGGGGGTGAATGAAAAACTGTTTTTT
TRBV23-1	once	TRBJ1-2	NA	CASTHIYGYTF	TGCGCCAGCACTCACATCTATGGCTACACCTTC
TRBV3-1/TRBV3-2	NA	TRBJ1-5	TRBD1	CASSQTGGRQPQHF	TGTGCCAGCAGCCAAACAGGGGGACGCCAGCCCCAGCATTTT
TRBV2	NA	TRBJ1-1	NA	CASSEQEEAFF	TGTGCCAGCAGTGAACAGGAGGAAGCTTTCTTT
TRBV7-8	NA	TRBJ1-5	NA	CASSATGPQHF	TGTGCCAGCAGCGCAACGGGGCCCCAGCATTTT
TRBV6-5	NA	TRBJ2-7	NA	CASSYSGGPYEQYF	TGTGCCAGCAGTTACTCAGGGGGGCCCTACGAGCAGTACTTC
TRBV4-2	NA	TRBJ2-2	TRBD2	CASSQAGGAYGELFF	TGTGCCAGCAGCCAAGCGGGGGGGGCCTACGGGGAGCTGTTTTTT
TRBV28	once	TRBJ1-1	NA	CASSLHRPMNTEAFF	TGTGCCAGCAGTTTACACAGGCCCATGAACACTGAAGCTTTCTTT
TRBV4-1	few	TRBJ2-2	TRBD1	CASSQAPGQTNTGELFF	TGCGCCAGCAGCCAAGCGCCGGGACAGACTAACACCGGGGAGCTGTTTTTT
TRBV27	NA	TRBJ2-7	NA	CASSSSQGGSYEQYF	TGTGCCAGCAGTTCCTCACAGGGGGGGTCCTACGAGCAGTACTTC
TRBV11-1	NA	TRBJ1-1	NA	CASSLSGGRNTEAFF	TGTGCCAGCAGCTTATCCGGAGGCCGGAACACTGAAGCTTTCTTT
TRBV2	NA	TRBJ2-7	TRBD1	CASSPDRALTYEQYF	TGTGCCAGCAGTCCAGACAGGGCTTTAACCTACGAGCAGTACTTC
TRBV19	NA	TRBJ2-3	NA	CASSGLERGSSTDTQYF	TGTGCCAGTAGTGGTTTGGAGCGTGGCTCTAGCACAGATACGCAGTATTTT
TRBV30	NA	TRBJ2-7	TRBD2	CAWNRGDEQYF	TGTGCCTGGAACCGGGGGGACGAGCAGTACTTC
TRBV28	NA	TRBJ1-4	NA	CASSPLHEKLFF	TGTGCCAGCAGTCCTCTACATGAAAAACTGTTTTTT
TRBV23-1	NA	TRBJ1-2	TRBD1	CASSQSGQAGNYGYTF	TGCGCCAGCAGTCAATCGGGACAGGCGGGGAACTATGGCTACACCTTC
TRBV6-5	once	TRBJ1-1	TRBD1	CASSRQGMNTEAFF	TGTGCCAGCAGTCGACAGGGGATGAACACTGAAGCTTTCTTT
TRBV2	NA	TRBJ1-5	NA	CASGWYSNQPQHF	TGTGCCAGCGGCTGGTATAGCAATCAGCCCCAGCATTTT
TRBV28	NA	TRBJ1-2	NA	CASSLSDRNYGYTF	TGTGCCAGCAGTTTAAGTGACCGAAACTATGGCTACACCTTC
TRBV7-3	NA	TRBJ2-1	NA	CASSLDRTSGYNEQFF	TGTGCCAGCAGCCTAGACAGGACATCAGGCTACAATGAGCAGTTCTTC
TRBV7-2	few	TRBJ2-1	TRBD2	CASSLSGGAYNEQFF	TGTGCCAGCAGCCTAAGCGGGGGGGCCTACAATGAGCAGTTCTTC
TRBV27	NA	TRBJ1-6	NA	CASRLQGGSPLHF	TGTGCCAGCCGTCTCCAGGGCGGGTCACCCCTCCACTTT
TRBV3-1/TRBV3-2	NA	TRBJ1-2	NA	CASSPSGYYGYTF	TGTGCCAGCAGCCCCTCCGGGTACTATGGCTACACCTTC
TRBV19	NA	TRBJ1-5	NA	CASSYPRGYSNQPQHF	TGTGCCAGTAGTTACCCCCGGGGGTATAGCAATCAGCCCCAGCATTTT
TRBV7-9	NA	TRBJ1-6	NA	CASSAGTLESPLHF	TGTGCCAGCAGCGCCGGGACCCTTGAGTCACCCCTCCACTTT
TRBV10-2	NA	TRBJ1-5	NA	CASSDQFGSTQPQHF	TGCGCCAGCAGTGACCAGTTCGGGTCAACACAGCCCCAGCATTTT
TRBV5-1	NA	TRBJ1-1	NA	CASSLKAATNTEAFF	TGCGCCAGCAGCTTGAAGGCAGCCACGAACACTGAAGCTTTCTTT
TRBV7-3	few	TRBJ2-1	TRBD2	CASSPSSGGVLNEQFF	TGTGCCAGCAGTCCGTCTAGCGGGGGGGTACTCAATGAGCAGTTCTTC